This TCR beta chain came from a study of follicular helper T cells after annual influenza vaccination. The CDR3 is 16 amino acids. Trimming removed 0 bases from V and 8 bases from J, with 19 bases in between. The V gene's germline CDR1 is ENHRY and CDR2 SYGVKD. Time point denoted: 2014-2015 season, 7 days after vaccination. ICOS+CD38+ and ICOS-CD38- fractions were sorted from non-naive CD4+CXCR5+PD-1+ cells. Study-wide points: Each annual vaccination recalled recurring oligoclonal ICOS+CD38+ cTfh clonotypes. Day 7 ICOS+CD38+ clones were most often found later in ICOS-CD38- cTfh cells.

The count of this clone is one. Its antigen is still unknown. Using immunoSEQ multiplex PCR, the repertoire was profiled, and TCRdb retains in-frame clones only, with some absent. This sample has about 15,000 clones, with about 88% found just once. The source material was CXCR5+ CD38- circulating T follicular helper cells from blood, sampled 7 days after influenza vaccination. Noted subset: circulating Tfh, non-naive CD4+CXCR5+PD-1+ (ICOS+CD38+ or ICOS-CD38-). This chain uses TRBV10-3 with TRBJ1-1; a possible D gene is TRBD1 (6 bases). The sequence was collected from an adult who received the influenza vaccine. CDR3 bases: TGTGCCATCAGTGAGTCGACAGGACCCCATTCGGGGGAAGCTTTCTTT. As protein: CAISESTGPHSGEAFF.